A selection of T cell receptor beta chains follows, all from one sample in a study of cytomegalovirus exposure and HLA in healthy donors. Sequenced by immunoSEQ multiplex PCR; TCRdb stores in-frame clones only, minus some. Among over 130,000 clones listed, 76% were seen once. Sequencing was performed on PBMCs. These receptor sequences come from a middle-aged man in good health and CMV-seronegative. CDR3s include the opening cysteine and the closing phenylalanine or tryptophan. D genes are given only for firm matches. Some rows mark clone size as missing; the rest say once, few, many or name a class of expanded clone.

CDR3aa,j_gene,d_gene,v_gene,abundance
CASSQTGTGNTGELFF,TRBJ2-2,TRBD1,TRBV4-1,.
CASSPQQTDTQYF,TRBJ2-3,.,TRBV18,once
CASSLRLGQGEKLFF,TRBJ1-4,.,TRBV5-6,few
CASSPGGGQPQHF,TRBJ1-5,TRBD1,TRBV5-6,.
CASSPPGQGLSGYTF,TRBJ1-2,TRBD1,TRBV7-2,.
CASSYGSSYEQYF,.,.,TRBV19,once
CASSEGTSGSRETQYF,TRBJ2-5,TRBD2,TRBV10-2,.
CASSRDYSSYEQYF,.,TRBD2,TRBV11-1,.
CASSWKGDEQFF,TRBJ2-1,.,TRBV28,.
CSVDPLDRVKIGGTQYF,TRBJ2-3,TRBD1,TRBV29-1,.
CASSEEAGINQPQHF,TRBJ1-5,.,TRBV2,.
CASSPLAGGPYEQFF,TRBJ2-1,TRBD2,TRBV5-1,.
CASSTGATNEKLFF,TRBJ1-4,.,TRBV6-5,.
CASSFPGGVGYTF,TRBJ1-2,.,TRBV28,.
CASSLGLAAYEQYF,TRBJ2-7,TRBD2,TRBV11-1,once
CASSSGDGTEAFF,TRBJ1-1,.,TRBV19,.
CASSQVEGGKRDTEAFF,TRBJ1-1,.,TRBV4-1,.
CAIGSPGQPTYGYTF,TRBJ1-2,TRBD1,TRBV19,once
CASSPGGEETQYF,TRBJ2-5,TRBD2,TRBV18,once
CASSAPGQVNQPQHF,TRBJ1-5,TRBD1,TRBV6-1,few
CASSLRGASHSNQPQHF,TRBJ1-5,.,TRBV5-6,.
CASSLGGDSYNEQFF,TRBJ2-1,.,TRBV5-1,.
CASRTGLAVYNEQFF,TRBJ2-1,TRBD2,TRBV6-1,.
CASSEVRQGTYEQYF,TRBJ2-7,TRBD1,TRBV2,.
CAWIPRQGLEQYF,TRBJ2-5,TRBD1,TRBV30,.
CASSFGTGGETQYF,TRBJ2-5,TRBD1,TRBV27,.
CASSLQGARGQPQHF,TRBJ1-5,TRBD1,TRBV27,.
CASSLAPPPVNEQYF,TRBJ2-7,.,TRBV7-7,.
CASRLALAGGYEQYF,TRBJ2-7,TRBD2,TRBV27,.
CAISGTERGFGYEQYF,TRBJ2-7,.,TRBV10-3,.
CAQSSSGGTGELFF,TRBJ2-2,TRBD2,TRBV30,.
CATSPEGLAGPGEQYF,.,TRBD2,TRBV15,few
CASSPGLRGETQYF,TRBJ2-5,.,TRBV5-1,.
CASSPTGGLDEQYF,TRBJ2-7,TRBD1,TRBV18,.
CASSPGWGQGRGGANVLTF,TRBJ2-6,TRBD1,TRBV11-2,few
CASSEVGDRGRDEQYF,TRBJ2-7,TRBD1,TRBV28,.
CSVETEISYGYTF,TRBJ1-2,.,TRBV29-1,.
CASSERGQYNEQFF,TRBJ2-1,TRBD1,TRBV6-1,.